This entry lists 26 T cell receptor beta chains sequenced from one sample in a study of blood T cells in healthy people across ages. PCR was performed a second time for roughly 6 to 12 cycles using a sample-barcoded 5' primer and a J-beta primer mix. TCRdb reprocessed the 5' RACE reads with MiXCR, giving one entry per CDR3 protein. The table lists about 1,500,000 distinct CDR3 sequences, roughly 27% of them singletons, with 7.7% in the top ten. Sequencing used blood. These receptors were taken from a woman aged 25 to 39 in good health.

This clonotype was seen only a few times. The chain combines TRBV5-1 with TRBJ1-5; 7 nucleotides line up with TRBD1. The V and J ends lost 4 bases and 5 bases, in that order; junction bases with no gene match: 9. The germline gives CDR1 SGHRS, CDR2 YFSETQ. The CDR3 loop spans 15 amino acids. The CDR3: CASSPNRGPDQPQHF. CDR3 coding DNA: TGCGCCAGCAGCCCGAACAGGGGTCCGGATCAGCCCCAGCATTTT.

The rearrangement links TRBV6-2 or TRBV6-3 to TRBJ2-1; D may be TRBD1 (5 bases). The germline V and J ends were trimmed by 2 bases and 3 bases, with 14 bases remaining between them. The germline CDR1 and CDR2 sequences are MNHEY and SVGEGT. The CDR3 sequence is 16 residues long. Written as DNA, the CDR3 is TGTGCCAGCAGTTACGGCAGGGTGCCCTTCTACAATGAGCAGTTCTTC. This translates into CASSYGRVPFYNEQFF.

The V call is TRBV25-1, the J call TRBJ1-1, with 7 bases aligning to TRBD1. Germline CDR1 and CDR2: MGHDK and SYGVNS. J was trimmed by 5 bases and V by 9 bases; bases with no gene match: 12. This CDR3 is 14 amino acids long. The DNA of the CDR3 is TGTGCCAGTACCGCCCGGACAGGATGGACTGAAGCTTTCTTT. Amino acid sequence: CASTARTGWTEAFF.

This clonotype was counted between two and nine times. A much larger clone lies a single base off, so this may be a read error. The chain combines TRBV7-6 with TRBJ2-2; D call uncertain. The length of the CDR3 is 16 residues. Trimming cost V 5 bases and J 3 bases, with 16 bases left between them. The germline V gene has CDR1 SGHVS and CDR2 FNYEAQ. CDR3 residues: CASSPTSRLDTGELFF. The CDR3 nucleotides read TGTGCCAGCAGCCCCACCTCGCGTCTAGACACCGGGGAGCTGTTTTTT.

Comments on this clonotype: This may stem from a read error, because a much larger clone lies one nucleotide away. V is TRBV20-1 and J is TRBJ2-1, with D unclear. The J call is uncertain, as TRBJ2-7 better fits the DNA end. CDR1 and CDR2 from the germline V gene are DFQATT and SNEGSKA (reference sequence). The CDR3 extends over 12 amino acids. Here the CDR3 DNA reads TGCAGTGCTGGATATGCCTACAATGAGCAGTACTTC. Its translation: CSAGYAYNEQYF.

This clonotype has at least ten counts. V is TRBV28 and J is TRBJ2-7, with 8 bases identical to TRBD2. The ends lost 6 bases at V and 2 bases at J; junction bases unmatched: 9. CDR3 size: 15 residues. In germline, CDR1 is MDHEN, CDR2 SYDVKM. CDR3 protein: CASSITTGLAYEQYF. The CDR3 DNA sequence: TGTGCCAGCAGCATTACGACGGGACTAGCCTACGAGCAGTACTTC.

The V call is TRBV12-3 or TRBV12-4, the J call TRBJ2-1, with 7 bases that match TRBD2. The CDR3 is 16 amino acids. Germline trimming cut 6 bases from V and 5 bases from J; bases unmatched to any gene: 13. CDR3: CASSAAVAGAHNEQFF. CDR3 bases: TGTGCCAGCAGCGCGGCGGTGGCGGGAGCCCACAATGAGCAGTTCTTC.

This clonotype occurred many times. This chain connects TRBV12-3 or TRBV12-4 to TRBJ2-6; 9 bases line up with TRBD1. There are 16 residues in the CDR3. The J segment lost 3 bases and the V segment lost 5 bases, leaving 5 bases of the junction unmatched. Here the CDR3 reads CASSDTGGVGANVLTF. As DNA, the CDR3 is TGTGCCAGCAGTGACACAGGGGGCGTTGGGGCCAACGTCCTGACTTTC.

The rearrangement links TRBV7-9 to TRBJ1-1, with 8 nucleotides matching TRBD1. The CDR3 has 12 amino acids. Trimming removed 4 bases from V and 11 bases from J; junction bases left unmatched: 6. CDR1 is SEHNR and CDR2 is FQNEAQ in the germline V gene (reference sequence). This chain's CDR3 is CASSSRTGRAFF. The CDR3 DNA reads TGTGCCAGCAGCTCCCGGACAGGGAGGGCTTTCTTT.

To note about this clonotype: A much larger clone lies one base from this, so it may be a read error. V and J are TRBV15 and TRBJ2-1; 11 nucleotides agree with TRBD2. Germline V lookup: CDR1 LNHNV, CDR2 YYDKDF (reference sequence). The CDR3 runs 18 residues. Trimming removed 1 base from V and 5 bases from J; junction bases left unmatched: 10. In DNA form, the CDR3 reads TGTGCCACCAGCAGAGCGACGCCGGGACTAGCGGACGACAATGAGCAGTTCTTC. Translating gives CATSRATPGLADDNEQFF.

A word on this clonotype: A much larger clonotype is one base distant, so this may be a read error. V usage is TRBV6-5 and J usage is TRBJ2-1, with 9 bases aligning to TRBD1. CDR1 is MNHEY and CDR2 is SVGAGI in the germline V gene. The CDR3 loop spans 15 amino acids. CDR3 nucleotide sequence: TGTGCCAGCAGTCTCACAGGGGGCGTTTACAATGGGCAGTTCTTC. Its translation: CASSLTGGVYNGQFF.

V is TRBV20-1 and J is TRBJ2-3, with 10 bases identical to TRBD2. V shed 5 bases, J shed 0 bases, and the junction held 17 bases outside the gene matches. CDR1 DFQATT and CDR2 SNEGSKA come from the germline V gene (reference sequence). The CDR3 has 19 amino acids. The CDR3 sequence is CSAGSGTSGDLSSTDTQYF. The CDR3 nucleotides read TGCAGTGCTGGATCCGGAACTAGCGGGGACTTGTCTAGCACAGATACGCAGTATTTT.

The V call is TRBV7-9, the J call TRBJ2-5, with D tentatively TRBD1 or TRBD2 (7 bases each). Germline CDR1 SEHNR, CDR2 FQNEAQ (reference sequence). V was clipped by 1 base and J by 2 bases, with 14 bases between them. CDR3 length: 16 amino acids. Here the CDR3 DNA reads TGTGCCAGCAGCTTAGACTACAGGGGAGGGCAAGAGACCCAGTACTTC. This gives the protein CASSLDYRGGQETQYF.

V and J are TRBV18 and TRBJ1-5; TRBD1 might be the D (6 bases). Trimming removed 3 bases at V and 0 bases at J, with 9 bases between. The germline V gene encodes CDR1 KGHSH and CDR2 LQKENI. The length of the CDR3 is 15 residues. CDR3 DNA sequence: TGTGCCAGCTCACCCGACAGGCCTAGCAATCAGCCCCAGCATTTT. It specifies CASSPDRPSNQPQHF.

The chain has TRBV7-9 and TRBJ2-7, with D possibly matching TRBD1 (6 bases). The V and J ends lost 3 bases and 6 bases respectively, with 12 bases between them. Germline-derived CDR1 and CDR2 are SEHNR and FQNEAQ (reference sequence). The CDR3 sequence is 13 residues long. The CDR3 spells CASSLENRVEQYF. CDR3 nucleotides: TGTGCCAGCAGCTTGGAGAACAGGGTCGAGCAGTACTTC.

This chain connects TRBV20-1 to TRBJ2-5; 9 bases map to TRBD1. V shed 0 bases and J 4 bases; nucleotides not matched to a gene: 9. Germline V gene data show CDR1 as DFQATT and CDR2 as SNEGSKA (reference sequence). The CDR3 is 16 amino acids. DNA for the CDR3: TGCAGTGCTAGAGATTCCGGGACAGGGTTAACAGAGACCCAGTACTTC. It encodes CSARDSGTGLTETQYF.

The genes are TRBV29-1 and TRBJ1-5, with no clear D. The germline V gene encodes CDR1 SQVTM and CDR2 ANQGSEA. This CDR3 region has 12 residues. V lost 1 base, J lost 3 bases, and 4 bases lay in between. As DNA, the CDR3 is TGCAGCGTTGAAGGAGTCAATCAGCCCCAGCATTTT. Its protein is CSVEGVNQPQHF.

This clonotype showed up many times. The chain employs TRBV28 and TRBJ1-5, with D possibly matching TRBD1 (5 bases). Per the germline V gene, CDR1 is MDHEN and CDR2 is SYDVKM. V lost 5 bases and J lost 3, with 14 bases in between. The CDR3 totals 15 residues. The CDR3 coding sequence is TGTGCCAGCAGTCCTACCACAGGTAACAATCAGCCCCAGCATTTT. Translating it yields CASSPTTGNNQPQHF.

The genes are TRBV5-6 and TRBJ2-5; D call uncertain. V gave up 1 base and J gave up 1 base, with 8 bases separating them. There are 14 residues in the CDR3. The germline V gene encodes CDR1 SGHDT and CDR2 YYEEEE. CDR3 nucleotide sequence: TGTGCCAGCAGCTTGAGCCACCTCCAAGAGACCCAGTACTTC. This encodes CASSLSHLQETQYF.

This clonotype was detected a few times. The CDR3 coding sequence is TGTGCCACCAGTGATTTTAAGGGACAGGGACCTTACAATGAGCAGTTCTTC. This sequence encodes CATSDFKGQGPYNEQFF. The chain links TRBV24-1 to TRBJ2-1, with TRBD1 identical over 9 bases. The V segment lost 1 base and the J segment 4 bases; nucleotides outside the gene matches: 7. Germline values: CDR1 KGHDR, CDR2 SFDVKD. The CDR3 contains 17 residues.

This clonotype was counted ten times or more. The junction departs from the called germline gene at one end, perhaps through a read error. V is TRBV29-1 and J is TRBJ2-7; D is perhaps TRBD2 (6 bases). The germline gives CDR1 SQVTM, CDR2 ANQGSEA. The CDR3 covers 13 residues. DNA of the CDR3: TGCAGCGTTGAGGAGGGCGAGCCCTACGAGCGGTACTTC. Amino acid sequence: CSVEEGEPYERYF.

The V gene is TRBV6-2 or TRBV6-3, the J gene TRBJ1-5, with 9 bases aligning to TRBD1. V was pared by 4 bases and J by 10 bases, with 8 bases of the junction left unmatched. The CDR3 sequence is 14 residues long. The germline gives CDR1 MNHEY, CDR2 SVGEGT. This CDR3 reads CASSWTGEVQPQHF. The CDR3 bases are TGTGCCAGCAGTTGGACAGGGGAGGTTCAACCCCAGCATTTT.

This clonotype was seen just once. This may be a read error: a much more frequent sequence differs by one nucleotide. The chain is built from TRBV12-3 or TRBV12-4 and TRBJ2-1, with 7 bases aligning to TRBD1. J gave up 4 bases and V 3 bases, and 6 bases lay outside the gene matches. The CDR3 has 15 residues. DNA of the CDR3: TGTGCCAGCAGTTTCAGGGCACAGGGGTACAATGAGCAGTTCTTC. Its protein product is CASSFRAQGYNEQFF.

In DNA, the CDR3 is TGTGCCAGCAGCCAAGGTCCCGCACTAGCGGGAGGGCCCAATGAGCAGTTCTTC. It is translated as CASSQGPALAGGPNEQFF. J is TRBJ2-1 and V is TRBV3-1, with TRBD2 identical over 13 bases. V was pared by 1 base and J by 6 bases, with 9 bases of the junction left unmatched. CDR3 length equals 18 residues. CDR1 LGHDT and CDR2 YNNKEL come from the germline V gene (reference sequence).

Of note for this clonotype: At one boundary the junction diverges from the germline segment, which might be a read error. This chain links TRBV18 with TRBJ1-1, with D hard to call. This CDR3 is built from 13 residues. From germline, CDR1 is KGHSH and CDR2 LQKENI. The CDR3 region is CASSSPLGVEAFF. The CDR3 bases are TGTGCCAGCTCATCACCCTTAGGAGTTGAAGCTTTCTTT.

V is TRBV7-2 and J is TRBJ1-5; 8 bases are shared with TRBD1. Germline loops: CDR1 SGHTA, CDR2 FQGNSA. CDR3 size: 15 residues. Germline trimming cut 5 bases from V and 6 bases from J; bases unmatched to any gene: 9. CDR3 sequence: CASSTSTGEGQPQHF. Written as DNA, the CDR3 is TGTGCCAGCAGCACCTCGACAGGGGAGGGTCAGCCCCAGCATTTT. The whole variable domain, remainder taken from reference TRBV7-2 and TRBJ1-5, is GAGVSQSPSNKVTEKGKDVELRCDPISGHTALYWYRQSLGQGLEFLIYFQGNSAPDKSGLPSDRFSAERTGGSVSTLTIQRTQQEDSAVYLCASSTSTGEGQPQHFGDGTRLSIL.